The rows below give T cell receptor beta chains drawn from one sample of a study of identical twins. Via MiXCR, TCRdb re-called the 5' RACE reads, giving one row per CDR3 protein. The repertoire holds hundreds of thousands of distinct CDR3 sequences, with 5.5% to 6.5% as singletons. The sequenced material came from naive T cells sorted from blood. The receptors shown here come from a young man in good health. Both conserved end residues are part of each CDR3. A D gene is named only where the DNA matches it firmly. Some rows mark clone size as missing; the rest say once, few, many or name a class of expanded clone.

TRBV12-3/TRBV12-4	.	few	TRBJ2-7	CASTEGNSYEQYF	TGTGCCAGCACGGAGGGAAATTCCTACGAGCAGTACTTC
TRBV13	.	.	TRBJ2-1	CASSGRTYNEQFF	TGTGCCAGCAGCGGGCGAACCTACAATGAGCAGTTCTTC
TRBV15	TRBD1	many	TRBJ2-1	CATSRDRTGTSFF	TGTGCCACCAGCAGAGATAGGACAGGTACGTCGTTCTTC
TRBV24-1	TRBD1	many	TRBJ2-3	CATSDNGQDTDTQYF	TGTGCCACCAGTGACAACGGACAGGACACAGATACGCAGTATTTT
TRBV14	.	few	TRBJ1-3	CASSQGSANSGNTIYF	TGTGCCAGCAGCCAAGGATCCGCGAACTCTGGAAACACCATATATTTT
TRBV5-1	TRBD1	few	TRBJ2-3	CASSPKGAGGLTDTQYF	TGCGCCAGCAGCCCCAAGGGGGCAGGGGGCCTCACAGATACGCAGTATTTT
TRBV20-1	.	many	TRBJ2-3	CSASRGVATDTQYF	TGCAGTGCTAGTAGGGGAGTAGCTACAGATACGCAGTATTTT
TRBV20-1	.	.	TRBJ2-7	CSAISESGSYEQYF	TGCAGTGCTATCAGCGAGAGCGGCTCCTACGAGCAGTACTTC
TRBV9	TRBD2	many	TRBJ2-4	CASSAPPRLAGENIQYF	TGTGCCAGCAGCGCCCCACCTCGGCTAGCGGGCGAAAACATTCAGTACTTC
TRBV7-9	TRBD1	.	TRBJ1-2	CASSPKTLWTGGPGYTF	TGTGCCAGCAGCCCCAAGACGTTATGGACAGGGGGTCCTGGCTACACCTTC
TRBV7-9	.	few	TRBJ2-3	CALSNTQYF	TGTGCCCTTTCTAATACGCAGTATTTT
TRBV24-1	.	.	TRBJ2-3	CATSDWGDTQYF	TGTGCCACCAGTGATTGGGGAGATACGCAGTATTTT
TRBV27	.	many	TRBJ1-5	CASSFSGLLNQPQHF	TGTGCCAGCAGTTTCTCGGGACTCCTCAATCAGCCCCAGCATTTT
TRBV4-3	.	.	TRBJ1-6	CASSQDGNSPLHF	TGCGCCAGCAGCCAAGACGGTAATTCACCCCTCCACTTT
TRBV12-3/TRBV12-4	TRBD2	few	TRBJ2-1	CASSKTGTSGAKPYNEQFF	TGTGCCAGCAGCAAAACCGGGACTAGCGGAGCTAAACCCTACAATGAGCAGTTCTTC
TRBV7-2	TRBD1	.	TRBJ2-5	CASSLGTGVQTQYF	TGTGCCAGCAGCTTAGGGACAGGGGTACAGACCCAGTACTTC
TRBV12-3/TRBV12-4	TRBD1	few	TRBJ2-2	CASSSSRDRRAGELFF	TGTGCCAGCAGTTCATCCCGGGACAGGAGGGCCGGGGAGCTGTTTTTT
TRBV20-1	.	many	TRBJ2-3	CSAVWGAGTDTQYF	TGCAGTGCTGTTTGGGGGGCCGGCACAGATACGCAGTATTTT
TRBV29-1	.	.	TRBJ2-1	CSVEDRTYNEQFF	TGCAGCGTTGAAGATAGGACCTACAATGAGCAGTTCTTC
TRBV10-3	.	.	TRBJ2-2	CAISRGVGTGELFF	TGTGCCATCAGTAGAGGGGTCGGCACCGGGGAGCTGTTTTTT
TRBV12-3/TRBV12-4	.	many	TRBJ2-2	CASSFGTFGGELFF	TGTGCCAGCAGTTTCGGGACCTTTGGCGGGGAGCTGTTTTTT
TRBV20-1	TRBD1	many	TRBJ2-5	CSARDFRTGAGRGQETQYF	TGCAGTGCTAGAGATTTTAGGACAGGGGCAGGTAGGGGTCAAGAGACCCAGTACTTC
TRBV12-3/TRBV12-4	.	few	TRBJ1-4	CASSPEGHLNPATNEKLFF	TGTGCCAGCAGCCCGGAGGGACATCTAAACCCTGCAACTAATGAAAAACTGTTTTTT
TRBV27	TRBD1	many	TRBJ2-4	CASSYSDRASIQYF	TGTGCCAGCAGTTACTCGGACAGGGCAAGCATTCAGTACTTC
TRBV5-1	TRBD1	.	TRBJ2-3	CASSSTPGQGADTQYF	TGCGCCAGCAGCTCTACCCCGGGACAGGGGGCAGATACGCAGTATTTT
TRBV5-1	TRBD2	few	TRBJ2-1	CASSFLAGTYNEQFF	TGCGCCAGCAGCTTCCTAGCGGGGACCTACAATGAGCAGTTCTTC
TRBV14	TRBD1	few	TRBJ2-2	CASSPRTGGLRFTGELFF	TGTGCCAGCAGCCCACGAACAGGGGGCCTACGATTCACCGGGGAGCTGTTTTTT
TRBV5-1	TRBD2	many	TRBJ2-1	CASSASGSAYNEQFF	TGCGCCAGCAGCGCCAGCGGGAGTGCCTACAATGAGCAGTTCTTC
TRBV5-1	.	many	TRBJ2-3	CASSPTPGLSRGTQYF	TGCGCCAGCAGCCCCACACCAGGGCTCTCGCGCGGTACGCAGTATTTT
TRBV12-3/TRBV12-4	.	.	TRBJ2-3	CASRQGTSTDTQYF	TGTGCCAGCAGACAAGGGACTAGCACAGATACGCAGTATTTT
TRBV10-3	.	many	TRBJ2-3	CAISDRPGVRDTQYF	TGTGCCATCAGTGACAGGCCAGGGGTGAGGGATACGCAGTATTTT
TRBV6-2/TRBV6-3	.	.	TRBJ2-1	CASSLLRVGATHNEQFF	TGTGCCAGCAGCCTACTTAGGGTGGGGGCCACACACAATGAGCAGTTCTTC
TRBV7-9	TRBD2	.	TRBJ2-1	CASSPGLAGISNEQFF	TGTGCCAGCAGCCCAGGACTAGCGGGAATATCAAATGAGCAGTTCTTC
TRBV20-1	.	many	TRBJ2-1	CSADGFEQGYEQFF	TGCAGTGCGGATGGGTTTGAGCAAGGTTACGAGCAGTTCTTC
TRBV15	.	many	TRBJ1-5	CATSRELVGVSNQPQHF	TGTGCCACCAGCAGAGAATTAGTAGGGGTGAGCAATCAGCCCCAGCATTTT
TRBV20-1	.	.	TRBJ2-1	CSALGDGSLERMYEQFF	TGCAGTGCTTTGGGGGATGGGTCTCTGGAACGTATGTATGAGCAGTTCTTC
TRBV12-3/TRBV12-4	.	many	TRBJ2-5	CASIKGDWGETQYF	TGTGCCAGCATCAAAGGGGACTGGGGGGAGACCCAGTACTTC
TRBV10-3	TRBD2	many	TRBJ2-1	CAISESIGTSMLGDEQFF	TGTGCCATCAGTGAGTCGATAGGGACTAGTATGTTGGGTGATGAGCAGTTCTTC
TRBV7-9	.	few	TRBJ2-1	CASSFGIGGGYNEQFF	TGTGCCAGCAGCTTCGGCATAGGGGGAGGGTACAATGAGCAGTTCTTC
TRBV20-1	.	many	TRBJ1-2	CSARGGTYGYTF	TGCAGTGCGCGTGGGGGGACCTATGGCTACACCTTC
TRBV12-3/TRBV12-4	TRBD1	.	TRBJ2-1	CASRGFRDRGYNEQFF	TGTGCCAGCAGGGGCTTCCGGGACAGGGGCTACAATGAGCAGTTCTTC
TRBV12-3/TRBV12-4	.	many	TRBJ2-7	CASSSLTGSYEQYF	TGTGCCAGCAGTTCCCTGACAGGTTCCTACGAGCAGTACTTC
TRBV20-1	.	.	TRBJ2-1	CSASSLPNEQFF	TGCAGTGCTTCCAGTCTCCCGAATGAGCAGTTCTTC
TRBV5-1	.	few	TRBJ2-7	CASSSGTTEQYF	TGCGCCAGCAGCTCCGGGACGACCGAGCAGTACTTC
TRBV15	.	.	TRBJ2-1	CATSRRAGSSYNEQFF	TGTGCCACCAGCAGACGCGCAGGGAGCTCCTACAATGAGCAGTTCTTC
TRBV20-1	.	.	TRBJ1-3	CSARGGDGNTIYF	TGCAGTGCCCGAGGAGGGGATGGGAACACCATATATTTT
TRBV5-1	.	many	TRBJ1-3	CASSSDGSGNTIYF	TGCGCCAGCAGCAGTGACGGCTCTGGAAACACCATATATTTT
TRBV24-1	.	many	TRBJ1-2	CATSVSNRGHYGYTF	TGTGCCACCAGTGTCTCAAACCGGGGGCACTATGGCTACACCTTC